This T cell receptor (beta chain) was observed in a study of post-analysis software for immune sequencing data. Study-level points and caveats: Samples from one preparation batch, clustered by F measure, grouped strongly together.

TCR beta libraries were prepared from cDNA with unique molecular identifiers. Input of about 0.95 to 11 million T cells yielded around 460,000 cDNA molecules. MiXCR was run by TCRdb on the PCR reads, yielding one entry per CDR3 protein. The sample holds under 650,000 distinct CDR3 sequences, 44% seen once. In regard to this clonotype: Its antigen is not known.

The source of this sequence is a girl aged 5-17 years with multiple sclerosis. The material sequenced was blood.

The CDR3: CASGGQGTYEQYF. The CDR3 DNA reads TGTGCCAGCGGGGGACAGGGGACCTACGAGCAGTACTTC. V usage is TRBV2 and J usage is TRBJ2-7; TRBD1 matches at 10 bases. The CDR3 is made up of 13 amino acids. Germline V lookup: CDR1 SNHLY, CDR2 FYNNEI. J lost 2 bases, V lost 8 bases, and 3 bases had no gene match. Looking up the rest from reference TRBV2 and TRBJ2-7 gives the full variable domain: EPEVTQTPSHQVTQMGQEVILRCVPISNHLYFYWYRQILGQKVEFLVSFYNNEISEKSEIFDDQFSVERPDGSNFTLKIRSTKLEDSAMYFCASGGQGTYEQYFGPGTRLTVT.